The 7 T cell receptor beta chains below were found in one sample sequenced in a study of cytomegalovirus exposure and HLA in healthy donors. PCR was performed using 60 Vbeta and 13 Jbeta primers. Sequencing was performed with immunoSEQ multiplex PCR; in TCRdb, only in-frame clones are kept and a portion is missing. The sample lists 100,000 to 150,000 clones, approximately 78% occurring once. Sequenced sample: PBMCs. These receptors originate from a man aged 40-49 years in good health and CMV-seronegative.

The V call is TRBV9, the J call TRBJ1-1; D not resolved. Per the germline V gene, CDR1 is SGDLS and CDR2 is YYNGEE. V dropped 4 bases and J dropped 9 bases, with 16 bases sitting between them. The CDR3 sequence is 13 residues long. CDR3 DNA: TGTGCCAGCAGCCCCTCCGGGTCTGAAAAAGCTTTCTTT. Its protein product is CASSPSGSEKAFF.

This clone was seen a handful of times. This chain joins TRBV7-9 and TRBJ1-2; D is uncertain. The germline V and J ends were trimmed by 2 bases and 6 bases, with 16 bases remaining between them. This CDR3 is 15 amino acids long. Germline V gene data show CDR1 as SEHNR and CDR2 as FQNEAQ (reference sequence). The CDR3 DNA is TGTGCCAGCAGCTTAAGCCAGGTCCCCTGGAATGGCTACACCTTC. Translation gives CASSLSQVPWNGYTF.

The chain carries TRBV19 and TRBJ1-5; D is ambiguous. Germline CDR1 reads LNHDA; CDR2 reads SQIVND (reference sequence). Trimming took off 3 bases at V and 2 bases at J, with 11 bases between the two ends. CDR3 length equals 15 residues. The CDR3, as DNA: TGTGCCAGTAGTATTGCCCCTTTAGGCAATCAGCCCCAGCATTTT. It translates to CASSIAPLGNQPQHF.

The sample holds one count of this clone. The chain joins TRBV4-3 to TRBJ2-1, with D hard to call. Germline V gene data show CDR1 as LGHNA and CDR2 as YSLEER. CDR3 length equals 18 residues. Trimming stripped 0 bases from V and 0 bases from J, with 15 bases between. This chain's CDR3 is CASSQDSSPKSSYNEQFF. CDR3 sequence (DNA): TGCGCCAGCAGCCAAGATTCTTCTCCCAAGAGCTCCTACAATGAGCAGTTCTTC.

This clone was seen a few times. The rearrangement joins TRBV11-3 to TRBJ2-7; the match to TRBD1 covers 8 bases. This CDR3 contains 14 residues. V shed 5 bases, J shed 4 bases, and the junction held 7 bases outside the gene matches. CDR1 and CDR2 (germline): SGHNT, YENEEA. The CDR3 DNA sequence: TGTGCCAGCAGCCCCCCGGGACAGGTGTACGAGCAGTACTTC. This translates into CASSPPGQVYEQYF.

The rearrangement links TRBV28 to TRBJ2-5; 13 bases match TRBD2. The J call may be wrong; the DNA end is better matched by TRBJ2-7. This CDR3 has 17 residues. Germline V gene sequence: CDR1 MDHEN, CDR2 SYDVKM. CDR3: CASSAPGLAGDLYEQYF. CDR3 bases: TGTGCCAGCAGTGCCCCTGGACTAGCGGGAGACCTCTACGAGCAGTACTTC.

The gene calls are TRBV11-2 and TRBJ2-3; D may be TRBD2 (6 bases). CDR1 is SGHAT and CDR2 is FQNNGV in the germline V gene. The CDR3 consists of 19 residues. The V end was cut by 5 bases, the J end by 0 bases, with 24 bases between. In nucleotides, the CDR3 is TGTGCCAGCAGCCTCACGATCCCGGGACTGCATTTGAGCACAGATACGCAGTATTTT. This sequence encodes CASSLTIPGLHLSTDTQYF.